This T cell receptor beta chain was identified during a study of cytomegalovirus exposure and HLA in healthy donors. Study overall: Around 80 million unique TCR sequences came from HLA-typed donors in an early release.

The CDR3 loop spans 15 amino acids. Per the germline V gene, CDR1 is MDHEN and CDR2 is SYDVKM. The ends were cut back, 6 bases at V and 0 bases at J, with 14 bases in the middle. Vbeta (60) and Jbeta (13) primers were used in the PCR. The assay was immunoSEQ multiplex PCR, and TCRdb's table has in-frame clones only and misses some. The table lists fewer than 200,000 clones, roughly 85% of them singletons. This chain uses TRBV28 with TRBJ1-2; a possible D gene is TRBD1 (6 bases). Material: PBMCs. The clonotype comes from a woman aged 40 to 50 in good health and CMV-seronegative. The CDR3 bases are TGTGCCAGCAGAGAGGGGGAGATGACTAACTATGGCTACACCTTC. Amino acid sequence: CASREGEMTNYGYTF.